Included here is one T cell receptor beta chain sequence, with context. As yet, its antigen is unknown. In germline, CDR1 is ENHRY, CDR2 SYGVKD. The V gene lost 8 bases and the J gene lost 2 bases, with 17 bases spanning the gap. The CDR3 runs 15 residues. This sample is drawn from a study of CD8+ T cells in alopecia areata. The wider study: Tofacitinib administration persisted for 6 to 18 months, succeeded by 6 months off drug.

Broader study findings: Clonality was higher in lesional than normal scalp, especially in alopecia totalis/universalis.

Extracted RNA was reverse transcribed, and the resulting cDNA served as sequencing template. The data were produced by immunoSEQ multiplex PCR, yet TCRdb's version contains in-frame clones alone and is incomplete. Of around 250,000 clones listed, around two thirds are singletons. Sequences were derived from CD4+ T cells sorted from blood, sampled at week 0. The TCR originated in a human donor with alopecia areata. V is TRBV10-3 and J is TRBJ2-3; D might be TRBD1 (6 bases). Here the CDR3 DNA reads TGTGCCATCCGTAACAGGGCAGTGAACACAGATACGCAGTATTTT. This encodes CAIRNRAVNTDTQYF.